The rows below give T cell receptor beta chains drawn from one sample of a study of T cell responses to AZD1222 COVID-19 vaccine. Sequencing used immunoSEQ multiplex PCR; TCRdb keeps in-frame clones, though not all of them. The top ten clones hold less than 25% of a sample with 65,000 to 95,000 clones, 75% to 85% of them seen once. The sequences come from peripheral blood, collected on day 0 of AZD1222 vaccination. These receptors originate from an adult in good health. Both conserved end residues are part of each CDR3. D genes are given only for firm matches. Size values are once, few and many counts, or a class for expanded clones, and some rows have none.

j_call: TRBJ1-4; d_call: -; clone_size: few; v_call: TRBV15; cdr3_nt: TGTGCCACCAGCCCGGATGAAAAACTGTTTTTT; cdr3_aa: CATSPDEKLFF
j_call: TRBJ2-7; d_call: TRBD2; clone_size: once; v_call: TRBV5-5; cdr3_nt: TGTGCCAGCAGCTTTCGAGGGACTAGCAGCTACGAGCAGTACTTC; cdr3_aa: CASSFRGTSSYEQYF
j_call: TRBJ2-5; d_call: -; clone_size: -; v_call: TRBV12-3/TRBV12-4; cdr3_nt: TGTGCCAGCAGTTTCCCTTGGGAGACCCAGTACTTC; cdr3_aa: CASSFPWETQYF
j_call: TRBJ2-7; d_call: -; clone_size: -; v_call: TRBV5-8; cdr3_nt: TGTGCCAGCAGCTTGGAGGTCAACCAGTACTTC; cdr3_aa: CASSLEVNQYF
j_call: TRBJ2-7; d_call: -; clone_size: -; v_call: TRBV27; cdr3_nt: TGTGCCAGCAGTCCGTGGGACACCTCCTACGAGCAGTACTTC; cdr3_aa: CASSPWDTSYEQYF
j_call: TRBJ2-7; d_call: TRBD2; clone_size: medium-sized; v_call: TRBV6-5; cdr3_nt: TGTGCCAGCAGTTACCCCGGGGCTAGCGGGAGCTACGAGCAGTACTTC; cdr3_aa: CASSYPGASGSYEQYF
j_call: TRBJ1-6; d_call: -; clone_size: -; v_call: TRBV6-1; cdr3_nt: TGTGCCAGCAGTGGGACTTCCACGGGCTATAATTCACCCCTCCACTTT; cdr3_aa: CASSGTSTGYNSPLHF
j_call: TRBJ1-6; d_call: -; clone_size: -; v_call: TRBV2; cdr3_nt: TGTGCCAGCGTTGAGGGCTTAGGGTCACCCCTCCACTTT; cdr3_aa: CASVEGLGSPLHF
j_call: TRBJ2-2; d_call: TRBD1; clone_size: -; v_call: TRBV5-1; cdr3_nt: TGCGCCAGCAGCTTTAAAATGGACAGGGCGAACACCGGGGAGCTGTTTTTT; cdr3_aa: CASSFKMDRANTGELFF
j_call: TRBJ2-2; d_call: -; clone_size: -; v_call: TRBV19; cdr3_nt: TGTGCCAGTAGTATTAGGAGTGATCCTTCCTACAACACCGGGGAGCTGTTTTTT; cdr3_aa: CASSIRSDPSYNTGELFF
j_call: TRBJ1-3; d_call: -; clone_size: -; v_call: TRBV7-9; cdr3_nt: TGTGCCAGCAGCTTATCGGGCGTAGGAAACACCATATATTTT; cdr3_aa: CASSLSGVGNTIYF
j_call: TRBJ2-3; d_call: TRBD2; clone_size: -; v_call: TRBV2; cdr3_nt: TGTGCCAGCAGCTCCGGGACTAGCGGGATGTATACGCAGTATTTT; cdr3_aa: CASSSGTSGMYTQYF
j_call: TRBJ2-1; d_call: TRBD2; clone_size: -; v_call: TRBV18; cdr3_nt: TGTGCCAGCTCTGGGACTAGCGTAGGCGATGAGCAGTTCTTC; cdr3_aa: CASSGTSVGDEQFF
j_call: TRBJ1-1; d_call: -; clone_size: -; v_call: TRBV2; cdr3_nt: TGTGCCAGCAGCGGTAGAGCCATGAACACTGAAGCTTTCTTT; cdr3_aa: CASSGRAMNTEAFF
j_call: TRBJ2-7; d_call: TRBD2; clone_size: -; v_call: TRBV7-9; cdr3_nt: TGTGCCAGCAGCCTGGCCGGGACTAGCGGGAGCAAAATGGCCGAGCAGTACTTC; cdr3_aa: CASSLAGTSGSKMAEQYF
j_call: TRBJ2-7; d_call: -; clone_size: -; v_call: TRBV6-5; cdr3_nt: TGTGCCAGCATTCTAGGGGGGTCCTCCTACGAGCAGTACTTC; cdr3_aa: CASILGGSSYEQYF
j_call: TRBJ1-1; d_call: -; clone_size: once; v_call: TRBV29-1; cdr3_nt: TGCAGCCCCATGGGTCTGAACACTGAAGCTTTCTTT; cdr3_aa: CSPMGLNTEAFF
j_call: TRBJ2-3; d_call: -; clone_size: -; v_call: TRBV20-1; cdr3_nt: TGCAGTGCCCTGGAGATAGATACGCAGTATTTT; cdr3_aa: CSALEIDTQYF
j_call: TRBJ1-5; d_call: -; clone_size: -; v_call: TRBV7-9; cdr3_nt: TGTGCCAGCAGCTTAGGCCCCAATCAGCCCCAGCATTTT; cdr3_aa: CASSLGPNQPQHF
j_call: TRBJ1-6; d_call: -; clone_size: once; v_call: TRBV30; cdr3_nt: TGTGCCTGGAGTCCTCAAGAGAATTCACCCCTCCACTTT; cdr3_aa: CAWSPQENSPLHF
j_call: TRBJ2-1; d_call: TRBD2; clone_size: -; v_call: TRBV2; cdr3_nt: TGTGCCAGCAGTGAGAGAAAGGGGACTAGCTGGGATGAGCAGTTCTTC; cdr3_aa: CASSERKGTSWDEQFF
j_call: TRBJ2-7; d_call: TRBD2; clone_size: -; v_call: TRBV6-6; cdr3_nt: TGTGCCAGCAGTACAGGACTAGCGGCGGAGCAGTACTTC; cdr3_aa: CASSTGLAAEQYF
j_call: TRBJ1-3; d_call: TRBD1; clone_size: -; v_call: TRBV9; cdr3_nt: TGTGCCAGCAGCGCGACAGGGGCCCTTACTGGGGGAAACACCATATATTTT; cdr3_aa: CASSATGALTGGNTIYF
j_call: TRBJ2-2; d_call: TRBD2; clone_size: -; v_call: TRBV6-6; cdr3_nt: TGTGCCAGCAGTCCGACCGGGACTAGCGGGGGGGCCGCTAAGGTCGGGGAGCTGTTTTTT; cdr3_aa: CASSPTGTSGGAAKVGELFF
j_call: TRBJ1-4; d_call: -; clone_size: once; v_call: TRBV7-8; cdr3_nt: TGTGCCAGCAGCTTGACAGCAACTAATGAAAAACTGTTTTTT; cdr3_aa: CASSLTATNEKLFF